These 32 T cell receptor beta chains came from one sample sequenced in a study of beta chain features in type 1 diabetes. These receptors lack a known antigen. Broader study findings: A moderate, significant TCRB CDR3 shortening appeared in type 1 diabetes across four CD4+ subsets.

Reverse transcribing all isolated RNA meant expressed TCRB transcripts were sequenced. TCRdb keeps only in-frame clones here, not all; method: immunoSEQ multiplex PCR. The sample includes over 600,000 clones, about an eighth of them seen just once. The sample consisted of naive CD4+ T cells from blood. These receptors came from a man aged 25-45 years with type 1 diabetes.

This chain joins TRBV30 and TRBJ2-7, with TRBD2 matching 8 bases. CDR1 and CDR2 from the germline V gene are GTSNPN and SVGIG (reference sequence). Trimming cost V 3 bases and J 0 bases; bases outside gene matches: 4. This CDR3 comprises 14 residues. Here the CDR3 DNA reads TGTGCCTGGAGGTGGCGGGGGGTCTCCTACGAGCAGTACTTC. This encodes CAWRWRGVSYEQYF.

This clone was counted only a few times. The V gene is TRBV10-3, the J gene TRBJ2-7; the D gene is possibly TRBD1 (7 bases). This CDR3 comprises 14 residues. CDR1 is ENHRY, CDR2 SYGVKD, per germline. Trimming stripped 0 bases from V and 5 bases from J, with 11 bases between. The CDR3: CAISESAGGNEQYF. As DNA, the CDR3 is TGTGCCATCAGTGAGTCGGCAGGGGGGAACGAGCAGTACTTC.

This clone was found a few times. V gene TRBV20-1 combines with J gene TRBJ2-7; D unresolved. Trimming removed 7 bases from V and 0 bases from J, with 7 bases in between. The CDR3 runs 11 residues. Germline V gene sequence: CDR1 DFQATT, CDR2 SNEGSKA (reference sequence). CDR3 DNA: TGCAGTGGCGGAGCCTCCTACGAGCAGTACTTC. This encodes CSGGASYEQYF.

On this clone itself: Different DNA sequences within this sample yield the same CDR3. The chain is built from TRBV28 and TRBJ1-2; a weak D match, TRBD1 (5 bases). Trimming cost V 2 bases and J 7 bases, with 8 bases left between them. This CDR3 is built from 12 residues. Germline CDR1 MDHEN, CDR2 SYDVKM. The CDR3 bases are TGTGCCAGCAGTTTAGGAGGGACTGGCTACACCTTC. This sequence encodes CASSLGGTGYTF.

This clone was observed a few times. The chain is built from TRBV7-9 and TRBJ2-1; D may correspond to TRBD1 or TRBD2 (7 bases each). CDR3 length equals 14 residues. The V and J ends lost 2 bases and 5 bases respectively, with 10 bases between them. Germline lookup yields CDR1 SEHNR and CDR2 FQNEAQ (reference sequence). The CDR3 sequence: CASSLSGTDNEQFF. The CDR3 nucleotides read TGTGCCAGCAGCTTAAGCGGGACAGACAATGAGCAGTTCTTC.

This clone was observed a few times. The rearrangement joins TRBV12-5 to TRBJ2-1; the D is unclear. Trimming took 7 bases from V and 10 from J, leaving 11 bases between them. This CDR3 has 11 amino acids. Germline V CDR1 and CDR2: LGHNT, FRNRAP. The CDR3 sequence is CASATYREQFF. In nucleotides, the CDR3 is TGTGCTAGTGCCACCTATCGAGAGCAGTTCTTC.

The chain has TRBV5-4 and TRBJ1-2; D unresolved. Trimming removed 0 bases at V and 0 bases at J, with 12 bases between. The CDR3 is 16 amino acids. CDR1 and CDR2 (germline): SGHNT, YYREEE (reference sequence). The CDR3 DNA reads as TGTGCCAGCAGCTTGGATGTGATGGCAACTAACTATGGCTACACCTTC. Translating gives CASSLDVMATNYGYTF.

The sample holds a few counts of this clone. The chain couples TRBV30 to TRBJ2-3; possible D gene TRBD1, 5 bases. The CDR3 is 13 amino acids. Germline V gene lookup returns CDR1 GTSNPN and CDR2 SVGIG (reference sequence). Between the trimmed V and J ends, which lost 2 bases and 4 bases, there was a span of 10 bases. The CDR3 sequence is CAWSLQEADTQYF. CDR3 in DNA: TGTGCCTGGAGTTTACAGGAAGCAGATACGCAGTATTTT.

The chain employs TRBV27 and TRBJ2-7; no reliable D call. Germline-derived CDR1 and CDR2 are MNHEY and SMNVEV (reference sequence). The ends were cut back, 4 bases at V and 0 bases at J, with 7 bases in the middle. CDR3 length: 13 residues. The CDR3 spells CASSSRRSYEQYF. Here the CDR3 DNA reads TGTGCCAGCAGTTCCCGCCGCTCCTACGAGCAGTACTTC.

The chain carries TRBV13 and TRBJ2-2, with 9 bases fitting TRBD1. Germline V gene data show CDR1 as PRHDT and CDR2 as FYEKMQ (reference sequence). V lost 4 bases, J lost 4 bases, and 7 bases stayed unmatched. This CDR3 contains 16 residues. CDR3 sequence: CASSYPGQGSTGELFF. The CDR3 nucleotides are TGTGCCAGCAGCTACCCGGGACAGGGATCCACCGGGGAGCTGTTTTTT.

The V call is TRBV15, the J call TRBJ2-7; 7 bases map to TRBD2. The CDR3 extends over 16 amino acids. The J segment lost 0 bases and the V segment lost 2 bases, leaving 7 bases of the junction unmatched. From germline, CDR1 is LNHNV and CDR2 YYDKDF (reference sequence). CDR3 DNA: TGTGCCACCAGCAGAAATATCGGGGGGAGCTCCTACGAGCAGTACTTC. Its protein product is CATSRNIGGSSYEQYF. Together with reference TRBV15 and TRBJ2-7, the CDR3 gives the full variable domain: DAMVIQNPRYQVTQFGKPVTLSCSQTLNHNVMYWYQQKSSQAPKLLFHYYDKDFNNEADTPDNFQSRRPNTSFCFLDIRSPGLGDTAMYLCATSRNIGGSSYEQYFGPGTRLTVT.

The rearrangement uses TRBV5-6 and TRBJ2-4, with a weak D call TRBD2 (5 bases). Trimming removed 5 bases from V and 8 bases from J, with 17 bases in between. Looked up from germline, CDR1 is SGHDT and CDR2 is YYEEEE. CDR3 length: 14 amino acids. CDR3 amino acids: CASSTYSAEHIQYF. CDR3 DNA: TGTGCCAGCAGTACGTACTCAGCGGAGCACATTCAGTACTTC.

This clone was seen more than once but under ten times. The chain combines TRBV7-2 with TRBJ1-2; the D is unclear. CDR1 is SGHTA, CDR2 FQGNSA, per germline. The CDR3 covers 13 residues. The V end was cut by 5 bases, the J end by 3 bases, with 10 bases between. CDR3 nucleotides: TGTGCCAGCAGCGGCACAGCCCACTATGGCTACACCTTC. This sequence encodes CASSGTAHYGYTF.

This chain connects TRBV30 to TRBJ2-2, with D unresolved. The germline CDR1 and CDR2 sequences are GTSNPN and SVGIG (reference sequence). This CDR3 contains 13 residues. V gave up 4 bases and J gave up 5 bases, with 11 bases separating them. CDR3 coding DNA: TGTGCCTGGAATGGCAGGAGAACCGGGGAGCTGTTTTTT. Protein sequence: CAWNGRRTGELFF.

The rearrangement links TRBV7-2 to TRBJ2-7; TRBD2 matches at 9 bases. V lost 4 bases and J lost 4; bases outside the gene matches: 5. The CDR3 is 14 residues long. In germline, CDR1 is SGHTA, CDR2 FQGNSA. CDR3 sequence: CASSSQGLAYEQYF. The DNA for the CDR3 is TGTGCCAGCAGCTCGCAAGGACTAGCGTACGAGCAGTACTTC.

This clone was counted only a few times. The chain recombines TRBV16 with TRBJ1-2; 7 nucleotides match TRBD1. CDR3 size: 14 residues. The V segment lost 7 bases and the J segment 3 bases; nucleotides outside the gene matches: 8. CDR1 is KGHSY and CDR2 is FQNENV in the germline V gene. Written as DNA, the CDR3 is TGTGCCAGCAACCTTCCGGGACAGCACTATGGCTACACCTTC. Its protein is CASNLPGQHYGYTF.

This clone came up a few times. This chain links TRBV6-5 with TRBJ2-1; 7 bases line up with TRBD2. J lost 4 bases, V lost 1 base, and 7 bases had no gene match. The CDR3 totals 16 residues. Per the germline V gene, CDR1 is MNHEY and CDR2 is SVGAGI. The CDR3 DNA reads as TGTGCCAGCAGTTACTTGTCTAGCGGCCTGTACAATGAGCAGTTCTTC. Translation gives CASSYLSSGLYNEQFF.

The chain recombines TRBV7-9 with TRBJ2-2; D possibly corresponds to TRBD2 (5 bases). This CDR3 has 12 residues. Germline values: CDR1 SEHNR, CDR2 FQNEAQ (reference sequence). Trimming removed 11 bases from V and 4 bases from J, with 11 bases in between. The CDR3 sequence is CAASRGTGELFF. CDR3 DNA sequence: TGTGCCGCAAGCCGGGGCACCGGGGAGCTGTTTTTT.

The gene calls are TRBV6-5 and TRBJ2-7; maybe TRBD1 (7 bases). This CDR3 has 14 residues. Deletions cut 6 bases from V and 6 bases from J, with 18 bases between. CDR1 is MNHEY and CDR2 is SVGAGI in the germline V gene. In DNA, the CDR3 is TGTGCCAGCAGCTCCTCAGGGGGAGGACCCGAGCAGTACTTC. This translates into CASSSSGGGPEQYF.

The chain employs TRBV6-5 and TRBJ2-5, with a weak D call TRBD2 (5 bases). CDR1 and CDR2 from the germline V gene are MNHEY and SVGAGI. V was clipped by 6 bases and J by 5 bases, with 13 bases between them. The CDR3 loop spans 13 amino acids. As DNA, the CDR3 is TGTGCCAGCAGCTACGGGAATGACGAGACCCAGTACTTC. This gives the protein CASSYGNDETQYF.

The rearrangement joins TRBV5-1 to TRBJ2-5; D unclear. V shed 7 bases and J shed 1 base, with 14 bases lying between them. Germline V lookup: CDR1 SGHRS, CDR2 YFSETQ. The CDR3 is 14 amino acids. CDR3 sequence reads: CASSRQMGQETQYF. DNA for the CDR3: TGCGCCAGCTCGCGGCAGATGGGCCAAGAGACCCAGTACTTC.

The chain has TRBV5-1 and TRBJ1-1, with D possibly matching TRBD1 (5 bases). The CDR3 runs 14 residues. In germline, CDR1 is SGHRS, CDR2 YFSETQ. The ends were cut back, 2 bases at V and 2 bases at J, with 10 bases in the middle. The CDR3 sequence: CASSFGQVNTEAFF. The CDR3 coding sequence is TGCGCCAGCAGCTTTGGACAAGTAAACACTGAAGCTTTCTTT. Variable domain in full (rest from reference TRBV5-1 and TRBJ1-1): KAGVTQTPRYLIKTRGQQVTLSCSPISGHRSVSWYQQTPGQGLQFLFEYFSETQRNKGNFPGRFSGRQFSNSRSEMNVSTLELGDSALYLCASSFGQVNTEAFFGQGTRLTVV.

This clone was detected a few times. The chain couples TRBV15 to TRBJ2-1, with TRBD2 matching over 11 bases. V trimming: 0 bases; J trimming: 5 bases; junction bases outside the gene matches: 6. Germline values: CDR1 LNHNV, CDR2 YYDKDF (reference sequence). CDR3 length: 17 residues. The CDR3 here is CATSRDPTSGGNNEQFF. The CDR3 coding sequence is TGTGCCACCAGCAGAGATCCCACTAGCGGGGGCAACAATGAGCAGTTCTTC.

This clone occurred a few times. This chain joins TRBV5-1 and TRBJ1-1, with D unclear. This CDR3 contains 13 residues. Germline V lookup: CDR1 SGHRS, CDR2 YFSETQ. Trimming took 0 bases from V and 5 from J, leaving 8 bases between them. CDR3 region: CASSLAGKTEAFF. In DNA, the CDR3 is TGCGCCAGCAGCTTGGCCGGGAAGACTGAAGCTTTCTTT. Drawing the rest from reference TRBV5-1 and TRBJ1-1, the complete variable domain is KAGVTQTPRYLIKTRGQQVTLSCSPISGHRSVSWYQQTPGQGLQFLFEYFSETQRNKGNFPGRFSGRQFSNSRSEMNVSTLELGDSALYLCASSLAGKTEAFFGQGTRLTVV.

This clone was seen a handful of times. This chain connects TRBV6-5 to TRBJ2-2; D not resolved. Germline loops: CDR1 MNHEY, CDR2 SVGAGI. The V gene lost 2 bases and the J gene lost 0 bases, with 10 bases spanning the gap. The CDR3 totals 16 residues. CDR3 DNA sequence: TGTGCCAGCAGTTACGTTGGGCAGCCGAACACCGGGGAGCTGTTTTTT. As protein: CASSYVGQPNTGELFF.

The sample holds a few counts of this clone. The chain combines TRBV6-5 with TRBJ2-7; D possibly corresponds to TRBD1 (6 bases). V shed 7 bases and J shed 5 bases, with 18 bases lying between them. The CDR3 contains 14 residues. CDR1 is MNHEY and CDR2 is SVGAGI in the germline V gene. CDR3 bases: TGTGCCAGCACTAGAGAGACAGGTCTGGACGAGCAGTACTTC. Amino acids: CASTRETGLDEQYF.

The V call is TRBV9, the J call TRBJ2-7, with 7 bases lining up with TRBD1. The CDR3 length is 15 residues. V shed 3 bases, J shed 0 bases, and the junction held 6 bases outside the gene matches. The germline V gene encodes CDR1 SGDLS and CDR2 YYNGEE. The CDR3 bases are TGTGCCAGCAGCGCAAGGGGGCACGACTCCTACGAGCAGTACTTC. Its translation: CASSARGHDSYEQYF.

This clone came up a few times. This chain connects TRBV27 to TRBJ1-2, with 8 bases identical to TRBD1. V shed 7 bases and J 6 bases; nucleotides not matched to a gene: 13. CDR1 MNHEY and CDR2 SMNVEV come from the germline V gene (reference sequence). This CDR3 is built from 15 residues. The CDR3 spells CASKYRPTGGDGYTF. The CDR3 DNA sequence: TGTGCCAGCAAATACAGGCCAACAGGGGGAGATGGCTACACCTTC.

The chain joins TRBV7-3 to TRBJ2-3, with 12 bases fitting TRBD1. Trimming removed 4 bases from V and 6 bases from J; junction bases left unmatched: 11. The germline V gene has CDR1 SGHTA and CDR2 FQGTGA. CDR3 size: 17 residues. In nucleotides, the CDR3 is TGTGCCAGCAGCTCGACCGGGACAGGGGGCAATTTGGATACGCAGTATTTT. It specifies CASSSTGTGGNLDTQYF.

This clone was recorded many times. The CDR3 bases are TGTGCCATCGGAGGGCCAGAAGAGACCCAGTACTTC. It codes for CAIGGPEETQYF. The chain combines TRBV10-3 with TRBJ2-5, with D possibly being TRBD2 (6 bases). Germline V gene data show CDR1 as ENHRY and CDR2 as SYGVKD. Trimming stripped 8 bases from V and 3 bases from J, with 10 bases between. The CDR3 contains 12 residues.

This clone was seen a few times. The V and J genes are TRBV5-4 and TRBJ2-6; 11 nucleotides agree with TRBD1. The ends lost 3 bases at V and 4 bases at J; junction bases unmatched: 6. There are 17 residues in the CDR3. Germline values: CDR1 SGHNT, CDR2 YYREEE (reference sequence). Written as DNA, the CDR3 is TGTGCCAGCAGCTCTGGACAGGGGGCGTTCGGGGCCAACGTCCTGACTTTC. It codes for CASSSGQGAFGANVLTF. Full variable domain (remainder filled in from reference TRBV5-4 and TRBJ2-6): ETGVTQSPTHLIKTRGQQVTLRCSSQSGHNTVSWYQQALGQGPQFIFQYYREEENGRGNFPPRFSGLQFPNYSSELNVNALELDDSALYLCASSSGQGAFGANVLTFGAGSRLTVL.

The CDR3 region is CSVEVVGAWETQYF. CDR3 nucleotide sequence: TGCAGCGTTGAAGTTGTAGGTGCGTGGGAGACCCAGTACTTC. The V call is TRBV29-1, the J call TRBJ2-5; D unclear. V gave up 1 base and J gave up 5 bases, with 14 bases separating them. CDR1 is SQVTM and CDR2 is ANQGSEA in the germline V gene. The CDR3 covers 14 residues.